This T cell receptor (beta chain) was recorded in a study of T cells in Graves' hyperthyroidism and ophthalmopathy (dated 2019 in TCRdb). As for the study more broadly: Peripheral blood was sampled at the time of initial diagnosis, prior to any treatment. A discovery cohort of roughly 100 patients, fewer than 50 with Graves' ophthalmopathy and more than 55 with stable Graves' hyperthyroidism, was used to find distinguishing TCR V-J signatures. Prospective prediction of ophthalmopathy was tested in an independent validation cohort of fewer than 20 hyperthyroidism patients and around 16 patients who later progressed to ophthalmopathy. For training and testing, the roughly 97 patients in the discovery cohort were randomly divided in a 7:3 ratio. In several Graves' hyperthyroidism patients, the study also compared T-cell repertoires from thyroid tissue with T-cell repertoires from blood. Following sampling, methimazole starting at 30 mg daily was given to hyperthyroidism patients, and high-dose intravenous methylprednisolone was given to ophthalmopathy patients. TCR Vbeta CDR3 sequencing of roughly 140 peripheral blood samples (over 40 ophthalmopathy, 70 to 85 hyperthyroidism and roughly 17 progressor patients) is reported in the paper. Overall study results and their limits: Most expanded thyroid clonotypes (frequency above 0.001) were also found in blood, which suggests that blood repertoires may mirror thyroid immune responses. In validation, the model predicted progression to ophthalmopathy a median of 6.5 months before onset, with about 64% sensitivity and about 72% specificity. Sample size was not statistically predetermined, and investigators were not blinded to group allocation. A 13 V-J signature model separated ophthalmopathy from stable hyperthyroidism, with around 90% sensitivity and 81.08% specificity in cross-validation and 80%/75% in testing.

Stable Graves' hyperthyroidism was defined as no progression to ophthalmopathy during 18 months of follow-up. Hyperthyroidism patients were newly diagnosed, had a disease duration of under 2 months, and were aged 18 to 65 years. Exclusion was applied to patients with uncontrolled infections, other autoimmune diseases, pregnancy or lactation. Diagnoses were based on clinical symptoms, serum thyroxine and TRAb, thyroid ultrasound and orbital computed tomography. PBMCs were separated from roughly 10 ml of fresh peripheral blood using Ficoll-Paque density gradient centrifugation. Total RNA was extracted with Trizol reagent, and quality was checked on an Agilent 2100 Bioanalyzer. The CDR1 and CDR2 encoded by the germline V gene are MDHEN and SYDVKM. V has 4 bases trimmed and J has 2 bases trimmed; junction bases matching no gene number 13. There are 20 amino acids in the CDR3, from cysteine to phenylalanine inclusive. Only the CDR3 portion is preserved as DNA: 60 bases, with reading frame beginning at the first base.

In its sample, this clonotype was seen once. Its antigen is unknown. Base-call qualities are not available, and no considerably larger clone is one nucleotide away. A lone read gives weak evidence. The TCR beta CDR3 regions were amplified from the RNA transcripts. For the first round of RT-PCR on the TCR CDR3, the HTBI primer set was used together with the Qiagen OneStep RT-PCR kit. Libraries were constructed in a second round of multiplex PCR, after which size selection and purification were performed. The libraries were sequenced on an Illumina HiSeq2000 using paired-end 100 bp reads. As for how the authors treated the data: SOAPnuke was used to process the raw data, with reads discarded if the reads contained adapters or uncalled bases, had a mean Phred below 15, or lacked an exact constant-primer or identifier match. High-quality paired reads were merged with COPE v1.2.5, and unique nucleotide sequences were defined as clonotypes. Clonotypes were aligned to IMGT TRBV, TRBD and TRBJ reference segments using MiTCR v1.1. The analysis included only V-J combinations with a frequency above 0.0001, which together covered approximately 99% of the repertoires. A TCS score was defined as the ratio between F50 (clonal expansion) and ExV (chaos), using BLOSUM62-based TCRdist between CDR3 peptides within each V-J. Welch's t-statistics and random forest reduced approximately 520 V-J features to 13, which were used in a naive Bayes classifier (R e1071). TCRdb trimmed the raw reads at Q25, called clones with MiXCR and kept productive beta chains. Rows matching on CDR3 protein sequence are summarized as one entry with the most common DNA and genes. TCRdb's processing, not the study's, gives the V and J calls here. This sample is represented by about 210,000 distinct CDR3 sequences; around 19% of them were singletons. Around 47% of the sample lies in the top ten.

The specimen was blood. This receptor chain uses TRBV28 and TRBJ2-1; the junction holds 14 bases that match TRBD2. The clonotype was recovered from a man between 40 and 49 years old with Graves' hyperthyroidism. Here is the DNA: TGTGCCAGCAGTTATCCCCCCGGACTAGCGGGAGGCGGTCCCTACAATGAGCAGTTCTTC. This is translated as CASSYPPGLAGGGPYNEQFF. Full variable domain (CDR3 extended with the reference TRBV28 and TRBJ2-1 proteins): DVKVTQSSRYLVKRTGEKVFLECVQDMDHENMFWYRQDPGLGLRLIYFSYDVKMKEKGDIPEGYSVSREKKERFSLILESASTNQTSMYLCASSYPPGLAGGGPYNEQFFGPGTRLTVL.